A single sample gave rise to the 20 T cell receptor beta chains below, sequenced in a study of T cell responses to AZD1222 COVID-19 vaccine (dated by TCRdb to the early 2020s). To prepare the library, the immunoSEQ multiplex PCR assay was applied. Sourced from immuneACCESS, this table was stored by TCRdb with only in-frame sequences that have V and J called. A share of the clones is absent; for the studies checked, an unresolved V gene accounts for under half, and the remainder has no known explanation. The table for this sample lists about 160,000 clones; 85% to 90% of them were counted only once. Together, the top ten hold around 5.5% of the sample. The time point label here, explained by the study, means: baseline before first vaccination. Specimen: peripheral blood, collected on day 0 of AZD1222 vaccination. These receptors came from an adult in good health.

This chain connects TRBV6-2 or TRBV6-3 to TRBJ2-6; possible D gene TRBD2, 6 bases. Germline-derived CDR1 and CDR2 are MNHEY and SVGEGT. Trimming pared 6 bases from V and 0 bases from J, leaving 12 bases between. The CDR3 is 16 amino acids. Here the CDR3 DNA reads TGTGCCAGCAGCCGCGGAGGGACCTCTGGGGCCAACGTCCTGACTTTC. The encoded protein is CASSRGGTSGANVLTF.

This chain connects TRBV6-2 or TRBV6-3 to TRBJ2-7; weak D call: TRBD2 (6 bases). V was clipped by 2 bases and J by 2 bases, with 13 bases between them. The CDR3 is 15 residues long. Looked up from germline, CDR1 is MNHEY and CDR2 is SVGEGT. The CDR3 nucleotides are TGTGCCAGCAGTTACGTTTCGGGGGTCCCCTACGAGCAGTACTTC. Amino acid sequence: CASSYVSGVPYEQYF.

J is TRBJ2-3 and V is TRBV28; D is perhaps TRBD2 (6 bases). Germline V gene data show CDR1 as MDHEN and CDR2 as SYDVKM. CDR3 length: 15 residues. Between the trimmed V and J ends, which lost 1 base and 5 bases, there was a span of 13 bases. CDR3 residues: CASSLFGQGGDTQYF. CDR3 nucleotides: TGTGCCAGCAGTTTATTTGGGCAGGGAGGAGATACGCAGTATTTT.

The V and J genes are TRBV3-1 (or the pseudogene TRBV3-2) and TRBJ2-1, with 9 bases identical to TRBD2. The CDR3 contains 15 residues. V trimming: 1 base; J trimming: 9 bases; junction bases outside the gene matches: 7. Germline V gene data show CDR1 as LGHDT and CDR2 as YNNKEL (reference sequence). The CDR3 spells CASSQAGLAGFEQFF. For the CDR3, the DNA is TGTGCCAGCAGCCAAGCTGGGCTAGCGGGGTTTGAGCAGTTCTTC.

The V gene is TRBV5-1, the J gene TRBJ2-7, with 10 bases aligning to TRBD1. Trimming at V came to 6 bases and at J to 3 bases, leaving 12 bases not matched to a gene. Germline V gene lookup returns CDR1 SGHRS and CDR2 YFSETQ. There are 16 residues in the CDR3. Here the CDR3 reads CASTYGSGQGIYEQYF. DNA for the CDR3: TGCGCCAGCACCTACGGCTCGGGACAGGGGATCTACGAGCAGTACTTC.

The chain recombines TRBV6-1 with TRBJ2-1; 13 bases are shared with TRBD2. The CDR3 contains 17 residues. CDR1 and CDR2 from the germline V gene are MNHNS and SASEGT. V was pared by 2 bases and J by 6 bases, with 7 bases of the junction left unmatched. This CDR3 reads CASSESWTSGRGNEQFF. The CDR3 nucleotides read TGTGCCAGCAGTGAATCATGGACTAGCGGGAGAGGCAATGAGCAGTTCTTC.

CDR3 protein: CASRRVGTYGYTF. The CDR3 nucleotides are TGTGCCAGCAGAAGGGTCGGGACGTATGGCTACACCTTC. V and J are TRBV6-5 and TRBJ1-2; D perhaps matches TRBD1 (5 bases). Germline values: CDR1 MNHEY, CDR2 SVGAGI. The V end was cut by 6 bases, the J end by 5 bases, with 13 bases between. This CDR3 contains 13 residues.

V is TRBV27 and J is TRBJ2-7; perhaps TRBD1 as D (6 bases). The V end lost 5 bases, the J end lost 0 bases, and 20 bases lay between the germline ends. CDR3 length: 17 residues. Looked up from germline, CDR1 is MNHEY and CDR2 is SMNVEV (reference sequence). The CDR3 loop is CASSPRRTGWSSYEQYF. The DNA of the CDR3 is TGTGCCAGCAGTCCCCGCCGAACAGGGTGGAGCTCCTACGAGCAGTACTTC.

This clone was observed a few times. This chain links TRBV28 with TRBJ1-2; D possibly corresponds to TRBD1 (5 bases). The germline V gene encodes CDR1 MDHEN and CDR2 SYDVKM. The CDR3 extends over 15 amino acids. The V gene lost 6 bases and the J gene lost 6 bases, with 20 bases spanning the gap. The CDR3 nucleotides are TGTGCCAGCAGCAACATTTATTCAGGGAAGAATGGCTACACCTTC. Amino acids: CASSNIYSGKNGYTF.

This clone was recorded only once. The conserved phenylalanine or tryptophan normally closing the CDR3 is absent here, so this likely arose from a read error. No DNA is shown, since the ends of the CDR3 on it are uncertain; the CDR3 is the one TCRdb lists. The chain has TRBV21-1 and TRBJ2-3; no DNA check was done on the table's D call, TRBD2. TRBV21-1 is designated a pseudogene. Ends included, the CDR3 has 8 residues. The CDR3 sequence: CASSKVYS.

The J gene is TRBJ1-1, the V gene TRBV30, with D possibly matching TRBD1 (6 bases). Trimming removed 0 bases at V and 7 bases at J, with 12 bases between. The CDR3 runs to 13 residues. Germline V gives CDR1 GTSNPN, CDR2 SVGIG (reference sequence). CDR3 amino acids: CAWSVHSGDEAFF. As DNA, the CDR3 is TGTGCCTGGAGTGTACATTCAGGGGATGAAGCTTTCTTT.

This sequence joins TRBV27 and TRBJ2-1, with 8 bases fitting TRBD1. Per the germline V gene, CDR1 is MNHEY and CDR2 is SMNVEV (reference sequence). The junction had 20 bases not matched to a gene; V was cut back by 6 bases and J by 10 bases. The CDR3 spans 17 residues. The CDR3 here is CASREYDRGTASREQFF. The CDR3 region has the DNA TGTGCCAGCAGGGAATACGACAGGGGAACCGCCTCTCGGGAGCAGTTCTTC.

The chain couples TRBV2 to TRBJ2-7; D gene ambiguous. The germline V gene encodes CDR1 SNHLY and CDR2 FYNNEI. The CDR3 covers 12 residues. Trimming removed 4 bases from V and 1 base from J, with 5 bases in between. The CDR3 DNA sequence: TGTGCCAGCAGTGGAGAATCCTACGAGCAGTACTTC. Its translation: CASSGESYEQYF.

This chain joins TRBV2 and TRBJ1-5; TRBD1 is a possible D gene (5 bases). CDR3 size: 13 residues. Deletions cut 6 bases from V and 3 bases from J, with 9 bases between. From germline, CDR1 is SNHLY and CDR2 FYNNEI. The CDR3 spells CASRRDYNQPQHF. The CDR3 DNA reads as TGTGCCAGCAGACGGGACTACAATCAGCCCCAGCATTTT.

This clone occurred once. The chain links TRBV4-1 to TRBJ2-1, with TRBD2 matching over 9 bases. The J segment lost 6 bases and the V segment lost 0 bases, leaving 6 bases of the junction unmatched. The CDR3 consists of 16 residues. In germline, CDR1 is MGHRA, CDR2 YSYEKL. The CDR3 DNA is TGCGCCAGCAGCCAAGATTATAGCGGGAGTGGCAATGAGCAGTTCTTC. It translates to CASSQDYSGSGNEQFF.

The rearrangement joins TRBV19 to TRBJ1-2; D might be TRBD1 (5 bases). This CDR3 is 13 amino acids long. Deletions cut 2 bases from V and 7 bases from J, with 11 bases between. Germline V CDR1 and CDR2: LNHDA, SQIVND (reference sequence). CDR3 sequence (DNA): TGTGCCAGTAGTATAATCCAGGGAGGTGGCTACACCTTC. The encoded protein is CASSIIQGGGYTF.

The chain uses TRBV5-4 and TRBJ2-7, with D possibly being TRBD1 (5 bases). Germline loops: CDR1 SGHNT, CDR2 YYREEE (reference sequence). V lost 5 bases to trimming and J lost 1 base, with 10 bases between them. The CDR3 is 13 amino acids. The CDR3 here is CASRAGNSYEQYF. CDR3 sequence (DNA): TGTGCCAGCAGAGCAGGGAATTCCTACGAGCAGTACTTC.

J is TRBJ2-2 and V is TRBV15, with 10 bases identical to TRBD2. CDR3 length: 16 amino acids. With 1 base clipped from V and 5 bases from J, the junction kept 4 bases outside the gene matches. Germline loops: CDR1 LNHNV, CDR2 YYDKDF (reference sequence). CDR3 coding DNA: TGTGCCACCAGCAGAGTAGGAGCGGGGGGGACCGGGGAGCTGTTTTTT. Translating gives CATSRVGAGGTGELFF.

The chain joins TRBV5-8 to TRBJ1-1; D is unclear. The CDR3 sequence is 13 residues long. Germline-derived CDR1 and CDR2 are SGHTS and YDEGEE. Trimming removed 10 bases at V and 1 base at J, with 14 bases between. In DNA, the CDR3 is TGTGCCGGGTCGGAGAAGCCGAACACTGAAGCTTTCTTT. Amino acid sequence: CAGSEKPNTEAFF.

This CDR3 is CASSWGDRGTYEQYF. The CDR3 region has the DNA TGTGCCAGCAGCTGGGGGGACAGGGGGACCTACGAGCAGTACTTC. The gene calls are TRBV5-5 and TRBJ2-7, with TRBD1 matching over 11 bases. Germline V gene data show CDR1 as SGHKS and CDR2 as YYEKEE (reference sequence). The V and J ends lost 3 bases and 2 bases, in that order; junction bases with no gene match: 4. The CDR3 runs 15 residues.